This passage covers 8 T cell receptor beta chains from one sample sequenced in a study of cytomegalovirus exposure and HLA in healthy donors. Primers: 60 Vbeta forward and 13 Jbeta reverse. Profiled with immunoSEQ multiplex PCR; TCRdb holds only in-frame clones, not every one. The sample carries more than 70,000 clones, around four fifths recorded once. The sequenced sample was PBMCs. Receptors were obtained from a boy aged 5-17 years in good health and CMV-seronegative.

The chain joins TRBV27 to TRBJ1-1; D might be TRBD1 (5 bases). CDR3 length: 14 amino acids. V was trimmed by 5 bases and J by 0 bases, leaving 10 bases between them. Germline V gene sequence: CDR1 MNHEY, CDR2 SMNVEV (reference sequence). The CDR3 sequence: CASSPRQMNTEAFF. In DNA form, the CDR3 reads TGTGCCAGCAGTCCGCGACAGATGAACACTGAAGCTTTCTTT.

J is TRBJ2-5 and V is TRBV4-3; 9 positions agree with TRBD1. The CDR3 covers 13 residues. Germline trimming cut 4 bases from V and 5 bases from J; bases unmatched to any gene: 2. The V gene's germline CDR1 is LGHNA and CDR2 YSLEER. CDR3 sequence: CASSLGQGETQYF. The CDR3 DNA reads TGCGCCAGCAGCCTGGGACAGGGTGAGACCCAGTACTTC.

V is TRBV10-3 and J is TRBJ1-6; 8 positions match TRBD1. With V trimmed by 5 bases and J by 5 bases, 8 bases remained unmatched. The V gene's germline CDR1 is ENHRY and CDR2 SYGVKD. The CDR3 extends over 16 amino acids. The CDR3 nucleotides read TGTGCCATCAGTTTAACAGGGGGAAGCGATAATTCACCCCTCCACTTT. Amino acid sequence: CAISLTGGSDNSPLHF.

This chain links TRBV7-8 with TRBJ2-1; 11 bases fit TRBD2. Germline CDR1 SGHVS, CDR2 FQNEAQ. The CDR3 length is 15 residues. V lost 4 bases to trimming and J lost 8 bases; unmatched junction nucleotides: 7. In nucleotides, the CDR3 is TGTGCCAGCAGCTCACTAGCGGGAGCACGAGATGAGCAGTTCTTC. Translation gives CASSSLAGARDEQFF.

CDR3 sequence reads: CSVASKNTEAFF. The CDR3 DNA reads as TGCAGCGTTGCCAGTAAGAACACTGAAGCTTTCTTT. V and J are TRBV29-1 and TRBJ1-1; D remains ambiguous. The CDR3 is made up of 12 amino acids. Germline-derived CDR1 and CDR2 are SQVTM and ANQGSEA. Trimming shortened V by 4 bases and J by 1 base, and 7 bases separated the two germline ends.

The genes are TRBV13 and TRBJ1-1; 7 nucleotides line up with TRBD1. The V gene end was trimmed by 5 bases and the J gene end by 1 base; junction bases not matched to a gene: 4. The CDR3 is 14 amino acids. The germline V gene has CDR1 PRHDT and CDR2 FYEKMQ (reference sequence). CDR3 amino acids: CASSETGKNTEAFF. The CDR3 DNA reads TGTGCCAGCAGCGAGACAGGGAAGAACACTGAAGCTTTCTTT.

This clone was picked up one time. This rearrangement joins TRBV28 to TRBJ1-1; TRBD1 matches at 8 bases. The V gene's germline CDR1 is MDHEN and CDR2 SYDVKM. The CDR3 runs 12 residues. Losses at the gene ends were 2 bases for V and 8 bases for J; bases not matched to a gene: 1. For the CDR3, the DNA is TGTGCCAGCAGTTTACAGGGGGCAGAAGCTTTCTTT. Protein: CASSLQGAEAFF.

This rearrangement joins TRBV28 to TRBJ1-2; 12 bases line up with TRBD1. This CDR3 has 13 residues. J was trimmed by 6 bases and V by 10 bases; bases with no gene match: 6. Germline lookup yields CDR1 MDHEN and CDR2 SYDVKM. The DNA for the CDR3 is TGTGCCACTGAGGGACAGGGGGCAGATGGCTACACCTTC. Translation: CATEGQGADGYTF.